These 23 T cell receptor beta chains were sequenced from one sample in a study of Graves' ophthalmopathy and Graves' hyperthyroidism. Researchers took RNA transcripts and amplified TCR beta CDR3 regions from them. First-round RT-PCR relied on HTBI primers, and a second-round multiplex PCR came next. TCRdb reprocessed the multiplex PCR reads via MiXCR and lists one record per CDR3 protein. The table shows roughly 350,000 distinct CDR3 sequences, with about a sixth occurring only once. Sequenced sample: peripheral blood. These receptors were obtained from an adult woman with stable Graves' hyperthyroidism.

With regard to this clonotype: Mismatch with germline at one junction end may stem from a read error. The CDR3 DNA is TGTGCCAGCAGTCAAGGACTAGCGGGATGGTCAGAGACCCAGTACTTT. Translating gives CASSQGLAGWSETQYF. The chain combines TRBV28 with TRBJ2-5, with TRBD2 matching over 12 bases. CDR1 is MDHEN, CDR2 SYDVKM, per germline. This CDR3 has 16 residues.

The rearrangement links TRBV9 to TRBJ2-7; D may be TRBD2 (5 bases). Looked up from germline, CDR1 is SGDLS and CDR2 is YYNGEE. This CDR3 is 14 amino acids long. Trimming pared 4 bases from V and 2 bases from J, leaving 13 bases between. CDR3 loop: CASSLSAAAYEQYF. DNA of the CDR3: TGTGCCAGCAGCCTATCAGCGGCAGCCTACGAGCAGTACTTC.

This clonotype was seen many times. J is TRBJ1-2 and V is TRBV12-3 or TRBV12-4; no clear D gene. CDR3 length equals 13 residues. The germline V and J ends were trimmed by 0 bases and 7 bases, with 9 bases remaining between them. The CDR3 DNA reads as TGTGCCAGCAGTTTAGCTGGGAGCCGTGGCTACACCTTC. Residues: CASSLAGSRGYTF.

This clonotype was recorded many times. The gene calls are TRBV4-1 and TRBJ1-2; tentative D call: TRBD1 (5 bases). Germline V CDR1 and CDR2: MGHRA, YSYEKL. V lost 0 bases and J lost 4, with 12 bases in between. This CDR3 region has 15 residues. CDR3 sequence: CASSQDQNRLYGYTF. CDR3 DNA: TGCGCCAGCAGCCAAGATCAAAACAGGCTCTATGGCTACACCTTC.

This clonotype occurred many times. The chain uses TRBV14 and TRBJ1-2; D gene unclear. The CDR3 extends over 13 amino acids. From germline, CDR1 is SGHDN and CDR2 FVKESK. V was clipped by 2 bases and J by 5 bases, with 9 bases between them. CDR3 amino acids: CASSQYREYGYTF. The CDR3 DNA is TGTGCCAGCAGCCAATACCGGGAATATGGCTACACCTTC.

This clonotype was seen a handful of times. The chain is built from TRBV19 and TRBJ2-4; TRBD2 might be the D (5 bases). In germline, CDR1 is LNHDA, CDR2 SQIVND (reference sequence). The CDR3 loop spans 11 amino acids. V was trimmed by 3 bases and J by 13 bases, leaving 10 bases between them. CDR3: CASSISGNQYF. CDR3 nucleotide sequence: TGTGCCAGTAGTATCTCGGGGAACCAGTACTTC. Complete variable domain (other parts from reference TRBV19 and TRBJ2-4): DGGITQSPKYLFRKEGQNVTLSCEQNLNHDAMYWYRQDPGQGLRLIYYSQIVNDFQKGDIAEGYSVSREKKESFPLTVTSAQKNPTAFYLCASSISGNQYFGAGTRLSVL.

This clonotype was counted ten times or more. This chain links TRBV25-1 with TRBJ2-5, with a tentative D call TRBD2 (6 bases). Germline CDR1 reads MGHDK; CDR2 reads SYGVNS. This CDR3 region has 13 residues. Deletions cut 6 bases from V and 3 bases from J, with 11 bases between. CDR3 coding DNA: TGTGCCAGCAGAAGCTCGGGGGAAGAGACCCAGTACTTC. Protein: CASRSSGEETQYF.

This clonotype has more than one count but fewer than ten. The chain uses TRBV11-1 and TRBJ1-2, with a weak D call TRBD1 (5 bases). Trimming shortened V by 4 bases and J by 4 bases, and 25 bases separated the two germline ends. Germline V CDR1 and CDR2: SGHAT, FQDESV (reference sequence). There are 18 residues in the CDR3. The CDR3 DNA sequence: TGTGCCAGCAGCTCAGGCGGGGGGAATCTATACAGAGGCTATGGCTACACCTTC. This translates into CASSSGGGNLYRGYGYTF.

This chain uses TRBV7-8 with TRBJ2-2, with D hard to call. Germline loops: CDR1 SGHVS, CDR2 FQNEAQ. Trimming pared 3 bases from V and 0 bases from J, leaving 5 bases between. The CDR3 has 14 residues. The CDR3 bases are TGTGCCAGCAGCTTCAACGCGAACACCGGGGAGCTGTTTTTT. Translation: CASSFNANTGELFF.

This clonotype was detected ten times or more. This sequence joins TRBV6-5 and TRBJ1-1; tentatively, D is TRBD1 (5 bases). The germline CDR1 and CDR2 sequences are MNHEY and SVGAGI. Trimming left V 5 bases short and J 3 bases short, with 16 bases between. The CDR3 spans 15 residues. CDR3 loop: CASSTTTWGDTEAFF. The CDR3 nucleotides read TGTGCCAGCAGTACGACCACTTGGGGGGACACTGAAGCTTTCTTT.

CDR3 DNA sequence: TGTGCCAGCAGCTTAGGAAACCCCTACGAGCAGTACGTC. Its translation is CASSLGNPYEQYV. The chain links TRBV12-3 or TRBV12-4 to TRBJ2-7; D unresolved. The CDR3 has 13 amino acids.

The sample holds a few counts of this clonotype. A read error may be the cause here, since a much bigger clone is one base away. The chain is built from TRBV20-1 and TRBJ2-5; 7 bases fit TRBD2. CDR3 size: 15 residues. The germline V gene encodes CDR1 DFQATT and CDR2 SNEGSKA (reference sequence). DNA of the CDR3: TGCAGTGCTAGAGATGGGAGGGAACCTTCAGAGACCAAGTACTTC. Translated, it gives CSARDGREPSETKYF.

This clonotype was seen a handful of times. This chain uses TRBV3-1 with TRBJ1-2, with D uncertain. Germline values: CDR1 LGHDT, CDR2 YNNKEL (reference sequence). The CDR3 contains 16 residues. V was cut by 1 base and J by 2 bases, with 14 bases left in between. The CDR3 reads CASSQGVETRNYGYTF. The CDR3 nucleotides read TGTGCCAGCAGCCAAGGCGTAGAGACCAGAAACTATGGCTACACCTTC.

The chain is built from TRBV5-1 and TRBJ2-7; TRBD1 aligns across 9 bases. The CDR3 contains 15 residues. Germline assignment: CDR1 SGHRS and CDR2 YFSETQ. The V and J ends lost 4 bases and 0 bases, in that order; junction bases with no gene match: 5. The CDR3 loop is CASSGDRGSSYEQYF. The CDR3 DNA reads TGCGCCAGCAGCGGCGACAGGGGGAGCTCCTACGAGCAGTACTTC.

This clonotype was seen many times. This chain links TRBV4-1 with TRBJ2-5, with D hard to call. Germline CDR1 reads MGHRA; CDR2 reads YSYEKL. The germline V and J ends were trimmed by 2 bases and 3 bases, with 10 bases remaining between them. The CDR3 covers 14 residues. The CDR3 DNA reads as TGCGCCAGCAGCCAAACCCGAAGAGAAGAGACCCAGTACTTC. Translation: CASSQTRREETQYF.

This clonotype occurred many times. The CDR3 DNA reads TGTGCCAGCAGTTCAACATGGTCGGGGGGACAGGGGAGCAATCAGCCCCAGCATTTT. Its protein product is CASSSTWSGGQGSNQPQHF. V usage is TRBV28 and J usage is TRBJ1-5; TRBD1 aligns across 10 bases. The CDR3 totals 19 residues. CDR1 MDHEN and CDR2 SYDVKM come from the germline V gene. The V segment lost 4 bases and the J segment 1 base; nucleotides outside the gene matches: 13. Using reference TRBV28 and TRBJ1-5 for the parts outside the CDR3, the full variable domain is DVKVTQSSRYLVKRTGEKVFLECVQDMDHENMFWYRQDPGLGLRLIYFSYDVKMKEKGDIPEGYSVSREKKERFSLILESASTNQTSMYLCASSSTWSGGQGSNQPQHFGDGTRLSIL.

This clonotype has more than one count but fewer than ten. This chain joins TRBV13 and TRBJ2-2; D ambiguous. The CDR3 has 11 residues. V dropped 4 bases and J dropped 6 bases, with 3 bases sitting between them. Germline loops: CDR1 PRHDT, CDR2 FYEKMQ (reference sequence). In DNA, the CDR3 is TGTGCCAGCAGCTCGCCCGGGGAGCTGTTTTTT. Residues: CASSSPGELFF. Combining the CDR3 with reference TRBV13 and TRBJ2-2 gives the whole variable domain AAGVIQSPRHLIKEKRETATLKCYPIPRHDTVYWYQQGPGQDPQFLISFYEKMQSDKGSIPDRFSAQQFSDYHSELNMSSLELGDSALYFCASSSPGELFFGEGSRLTVL.

Concerning this clonotype: One base away lies a much larger clone, so this may be a sequencing read error. No conserved phenylalanine or tryptophan is present at the end of the CDR3, so a read error is the likely explanation. This rearrangement joins TRBV7-8 to TRBJ1-5; TRBD1 agrees at 8 bases. V dropped 2 bases and J dropped 4; count of bases not matched to a gene: 4. From germline, CDR1 is SGHVS and CDR2 FQNEAQ. CDR3 length equals 15 residues. The CDR3 protein is CASSLRDRINQPQHL. The CDR3 bases are TGTGCCAGCAGCTTAAGGGACAGGATAAATCAGCCCCAGCATTTG.

There are many counts of this clonotype. V gene TRBV14 combines with J gene TRBJ2-5; no clear D. The CDR3 consists of 12 residues. Germline CDR1 reads SGHDN; CDR2 reads FVKESK. The V gene lost 3 bases and the J gene lost 5 bases, with 7 bases spanning the gap. In nucleotides, the CDR3 is TGTGCCAGCAGCCATTCCTGGGAGACCCAGTACTTC. Amino acid sequence: CASSHSWETQYF.

The rearrangement links TRBV19 to TRBJ1-2; TRBD1 matches 8 bases. Germline V lookup: CDR1 LNHDA, CDR2 SQIVND (reference sequence). CDR3 length: 12 residues. J lost 8 bases, V lost 8 bases, and 7 bases had no gene match. CDR3 in amino acids: CASGDRGQGYTF. The DNA of the CDR3 is TGTGCCAGTGGAGACAGGGGTCAAGGCTACACCTTC.

This clonotype showed up just a few times. J is TRBJ1-2 and V is TRBV27; D ambiguous. The CDR3 has 12 amino acids. V was pared by 6 bases and J by 6 bases, with 11 bases between. CDR1 and CDR2 (germline): MNHEY, SMNVEV (reference sequence). In DNA form, the CDR3 reads TGTGCCAGCAGCCGTTCCGGGAATGGCTACACCTTC. Encoded protein: CASSRSGNGYTF.

This clonotype was found many times. The V call is TRBV5-2, the J call TRBJ1-1; the listed D gene, TRBD1, was not tested against the DNA. TRBV5-2 is designated a pseudogene. This CDR3 contains 18 residues. CDR3 region: CASNPPCLAGQGFAGAFF. For the CDR3, the DNA is TGTGCCAGCAACCCACCGTGCCTGGCGGGACAGGGTTTTGCGGGAGCTTTCTTT.

This clonotype appeared a few times. The chain uses TRBV5-1 and TRBJ1-5; D is possibly TRBD1 (6 bases). CDR1 SGHRS and CDR2 YFSETQ come from the germline V gene. This CDR3 has 15 residues. The V gene lost 0 bases and the J gene lost 4 bases, with 11 bases spanning the gap. CDR3 coding DNA: TGCGCCAGCAGCTTGGGGGGGCAAATAAATCAGCCCCAGCATTTT. The encoded protein is CASSLGGQINQPQHF.